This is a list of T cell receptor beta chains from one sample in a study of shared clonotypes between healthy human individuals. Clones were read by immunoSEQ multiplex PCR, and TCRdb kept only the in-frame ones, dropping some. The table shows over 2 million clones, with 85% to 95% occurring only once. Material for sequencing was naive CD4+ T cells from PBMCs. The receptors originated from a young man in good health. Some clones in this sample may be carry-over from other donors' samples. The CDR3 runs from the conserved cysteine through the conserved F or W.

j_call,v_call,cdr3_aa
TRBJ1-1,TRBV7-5,CARSSYRRVWHAFF
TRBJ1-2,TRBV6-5,CASSYSRTGSSYGYTF
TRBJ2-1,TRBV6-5,CASSYLEAGYNEQFF
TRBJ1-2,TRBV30,CAWSGSGGYTF
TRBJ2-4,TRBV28,CASSFGGSKNIQYF
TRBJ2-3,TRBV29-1,CSVEGTKNTDTQYF
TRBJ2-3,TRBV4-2,CASSQSGTYQDTQYF
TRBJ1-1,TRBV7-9,CASTDVQIQAEAFF
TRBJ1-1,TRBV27,CASSFSARGRMNTEAFF
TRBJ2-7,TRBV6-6,CASSLAGGSYEQYF
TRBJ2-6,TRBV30,CARKTLPAGANVLTF
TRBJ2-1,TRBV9,CASSVVRQSGYNEQFF
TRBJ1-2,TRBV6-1,CASSDFEGTGGDYGYTF
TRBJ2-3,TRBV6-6,CASSYYAGGHTDTQYF
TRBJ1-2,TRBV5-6,CASSLRQGISIRSYTF
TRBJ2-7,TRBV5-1,CASSLEASGISYEQYF
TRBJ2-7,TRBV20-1,CSGQESYEQYF